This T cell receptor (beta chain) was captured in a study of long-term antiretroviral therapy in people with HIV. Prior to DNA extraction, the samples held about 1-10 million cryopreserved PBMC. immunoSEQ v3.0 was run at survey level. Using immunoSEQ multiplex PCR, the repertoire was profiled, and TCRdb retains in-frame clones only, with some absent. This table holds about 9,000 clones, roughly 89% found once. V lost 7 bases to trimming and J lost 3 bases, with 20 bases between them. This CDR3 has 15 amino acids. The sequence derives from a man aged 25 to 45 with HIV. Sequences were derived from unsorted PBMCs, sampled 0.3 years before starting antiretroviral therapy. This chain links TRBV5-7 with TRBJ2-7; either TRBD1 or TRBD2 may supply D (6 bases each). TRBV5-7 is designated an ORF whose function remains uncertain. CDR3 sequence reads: CASFFSGAEIYEQYF. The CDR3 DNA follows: TGTGCCAGCTTTTTTTCGGGGGCCGAAATCTACGAGCAGTACTTC.